This note documents a single T cell receptor (beta chain) sequence. Its antigen is unidentified. The CDR3 has 12 amino acids. Per the germline V gene, CDR1 is SGHTA and CDR2 is FQGNSA. V was pared by 5 bases and J by 13 bases, with 15 bases between. Per sample, at least 5 micrograms of total RNA were extracted. These data originate in a study of blood T cells in healthy people across ages. The study's findings and limits: Observed TCR beta diversity per million T cells went down as age went up. This fall followed a roughly linear course with age.

Alongside a J-beta primer mix, a sample-barcoded 5' primer served in a second PCR lasting 7 to 11 cycles. A 12-random-nucleotide template-switch adaptor tagged each cDNA molecule. Every sample gave at least 2.5 million paired-end reads containing CDR3. TCRdb redid the calling of the 5' RACE reads with MiXCR, one entry per CDR3 protein. The table lists about 640,000 distinct CDR3 sequences, approximately 59% of them singletons. Specimen: blood. The J gene is TRBJ2-1, the V gene TRBV7-2; D unresolved. The clonotype was recovered from a man aged 55-75 years in good health. The CDR3 protein is CASSRQPVVQFF. CDR3 nucleotides: TGTGCCAGCAGCCGGCAACCTGTGGTCCAGTTCTTC.